Below are 5 T cell receptor beta chains sequenced from a single sample in a study of T cells in Graves' hyperthyroidism and ophthalmopathy. Amplified TCR beta CDR3 regions came from RNA transcripts. The study used the HTBI primer set for a first-round RT-PCR of the TCR CDR3. Via MiXCR, TCRdb re-called the multiplex PCR reads, giving one row per CDR3 protein. The table shows a few hundred thousand distinct CDR3 sequences, with around 14% occurring only once. Material: blood. The receptors were gathered from a young woman with Graves' hyperthyroidism.

This clonotype was seen at least ten times. The chain uses TRBV2 and TRBJ1-5, with D perhaps matching TRBD1 (6 bases). The CDR3 runs to 15 residues. From germline, CDR1 is SNHLY and CDR2 FYNNEI. V lost 6 bases to trimming and J lost 2 bases, with 14 bases between them. CDR3 in DNA: TGTGCCAGCAGGGATCTGACAGGAGGCAATCAGCCCCAGCATTTT. It specifies CASRDLTGGNQPQHF.

The chain links TRBV5-1 to TRBJ2-3; D may correspond to TRBD1 or TRBD2 (6 bases each). V lost 3 bases and J 2 bases, leaving 16 bases between the germline ends. The CDR3 extends over 16 amino acids. From germline, CDR1 is SGHRS and CDR2 YFSETQ. The CDR3 DNA is TGCGCCAGCAGCTCGGAGGGGGGTCGGGCCACAGATACGCAGTATTTT. It is translated as CASSSEGGRATDTQYF.

This clonotype showed up many times. This chain links TRBV14 with TRBJ2-2; D is perhaps TRBD1 (5 bases). The germline gives CDR1 SGHDN, CDR2 FVKESK. The CDR3 spans 16 residues. V dropped 1 base and J dropped 0 bases, with 9 bases sitting between them. CDR3 residues: CASSQAPTANTGELFF. The CDR3 bases are TGTGCCAGCAGCCAAGCCCCGACAGCGAACACCGGGGAGCTGTTTTTT. Variable domain in full (rest from reference TRBV14 and TRBJ2-2): EAGVTQFPSHSVIEKGQTVTLRCDPISGHDNLYWYRRVMGKEIKFLLHFVKESKQDESGMPNNRFLAERTGGTYSTLKVQPAELEDSGVYFCASSQAPTANTGELFFGEGSRLTVL.

Ten or more counts support this clonotype. The CDR3 loop reads CASRAGLAGGNEQYF. The CDR3 region has the DNA TGTGCCAGCAGAGCAGGACTAGCGGGAGGGAACGAGCAGTACTTC. The chain employs TRBV2 and TRBJ2-7; TRBD2 aligns across 15 bases. The CDR3 loop spans 15 amino acids. In germline, CDR1 is SNHLY, CDR2 FYNNEI. V lost 6 bases to trimming and J lost 5 bases; unmatched junction nucleotides: 5.

The V and J genes are TRBV19 and TRBJ2-1; 7 nucleotides match TRBD2. Germline V gene lookup returns CDR1 LNHDA and CDR2 SQIVND (reference sequence). Unmatched junction bases numbered 5, after V lost 3 bases and J lost 0 bases. The CDR3 has 16 residues. DNA of the CDR3: TGTGCCAGTAGTATCCCCCTAGCGGTCTCCTACAATGAGCAGTTCTTC. This sequence encodes CASSIPLAVSYNEQFF.